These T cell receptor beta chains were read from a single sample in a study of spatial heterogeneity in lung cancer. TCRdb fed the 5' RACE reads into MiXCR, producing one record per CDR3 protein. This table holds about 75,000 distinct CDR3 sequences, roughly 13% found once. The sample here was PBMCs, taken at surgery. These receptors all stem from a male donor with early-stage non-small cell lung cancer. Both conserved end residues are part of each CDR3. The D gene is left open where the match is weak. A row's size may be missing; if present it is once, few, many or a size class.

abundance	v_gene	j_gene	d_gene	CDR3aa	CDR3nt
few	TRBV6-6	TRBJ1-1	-	CASSYIKGTAPEAFF	TGTGCCAGCAGTTACATAAAGGGAACGGCGCCTGAAGCTTTCTTT
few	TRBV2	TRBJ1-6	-	CASSDLRSSPLHF	TGTGCCAGCAGTGATTTACGGAGTTCACCCCTCCACTTT
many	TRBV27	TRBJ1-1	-	CASSSWGHANTEAFF	TGTGCCAGCAGTTCATGGGGGCATGCGAACACTGAAGCTTTCTTT
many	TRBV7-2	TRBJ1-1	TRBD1	CASSRDRAKEAFF	TGTGCCAGCAGCAGAGACAGGGCCAAGGAAGCTTTCTTT
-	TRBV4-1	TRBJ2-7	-	CASSQGRRGGPGPREQYF	TGCGCCAGCAGCCAAGGGAGGCGAGGAGGACCGGGGCCTCGGGAGCAGTACTTC
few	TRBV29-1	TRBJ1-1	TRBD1	CSVVRILAGGYNTEAFF	TGCAGCGTTGTGAGAATACTGGCAGGGGGCTATAACACTGAAGCTTTCTTT
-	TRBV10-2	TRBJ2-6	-	CASSDRGRGPGANVLTF	TGCGCCAGCAGTGATAGAGGCAGGGGACCTGGGGCCAACGTCCTGACTTTC
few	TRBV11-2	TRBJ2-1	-	CASSLVPQQFF	TGTGCCAGCAGCTTAGTCCCCCAGCAGTTCTTC
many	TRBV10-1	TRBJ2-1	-	CASSITSLVNEQFF	TGCGCCAGCAGTATTACCTCACTAGTCAATGAGCAGTTCTTC
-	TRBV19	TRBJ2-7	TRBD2	CASSGRSGSSSYEQYF	TGTGCCAGTAGCGGACGTAGCGGGAGCAGCTCCTACGAGCAGTACTTC
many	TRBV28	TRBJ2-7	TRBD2	CASNGGDASSYEQYF	TGTGCCAGCAACGGGGGGGACGCATCGTCCTACGAGCAGTACTTC
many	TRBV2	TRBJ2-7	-	CASDAGPYEQYF	TGTGCCAGCGATGCCGGCCCCTACGAGCAGTACTTC
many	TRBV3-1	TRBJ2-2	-	CASSQDRGTMNTGELFF	TGTGCCAGCAGCCAAGATCGCGGGACCATGAACACCGGGGAGCTGTTTTTT
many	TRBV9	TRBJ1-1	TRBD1	CASSGQGAEAFF	TGTGCCAGCAGCGGGCAGGGGGCAGAAGCTTTCTTT
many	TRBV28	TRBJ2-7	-	CASSSAYEQYF	TGTGCCAGCAGTTCTGCCTACGAGCAGTACTTC
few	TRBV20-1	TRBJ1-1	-	CSAGGRLNTEAFF	TGCAGTGCCGGCGGACGGTTGAACACTGAAGCTTTCTTT
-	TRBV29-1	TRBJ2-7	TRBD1	CSVEQDRGYEQYF	TGCAGCGTTGAACAGGACAGGGGTTACGAGCAGTACTTC
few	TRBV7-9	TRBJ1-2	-	CASSLLRTGVYGYTF	TGTGCCAGCAGCTTACTCCGGACGGGAGTCTATGGCTACACCTTC
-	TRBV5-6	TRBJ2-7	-	CASSFGTVTPYEQYF	TGTGCCAGCAGCTTTGGTACCGTCACCCCCTACGAGCAGTACTTC
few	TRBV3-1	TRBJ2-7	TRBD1	CASSQVQGASYEQYF	TGTGCCAGCAGCCAAGTGCAGGGGGCCTCCTACGAGCAGTACTTC
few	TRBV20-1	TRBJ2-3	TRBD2	CSARDPGTSGDTQYF	TGCAGTGCTAGAGATCCCGGGACTAGCGGAGATACGCAGTATTTT
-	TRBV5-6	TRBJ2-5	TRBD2	CASSLLWGGRQETQYF	TGTGCCAGCAGCTTATTATGGGGGGGTCGACAAGAGACCCAGTACTTC
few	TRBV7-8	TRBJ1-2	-	CASSAKTGAFNYGYTF	TGTGCCAGCAGCGCAAAGACAGGAGCCTTTAACTATGGCTACACCTTC
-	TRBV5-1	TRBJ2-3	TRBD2	CASSLASGKTDTQYF	TGCGCCAGCAGCTTGGCTAGCGGGAAAACAGATACGCAGTATTTT
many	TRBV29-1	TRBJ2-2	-	CSVDLVRAGELFF	TGCAGCGTTGACCTCGTAAGGGCCGGGGAGCTGTTTTTT
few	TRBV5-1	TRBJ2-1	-	CASSPGLGWDNEQFF	TGCGCCAGCAGCCCGGGACTTGGGTGGGACAATGAGCAGTTCTTC
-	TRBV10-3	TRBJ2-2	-	CAISGMGATGELFF	TGTGCCATCAGTGGGATGGGAGCCACCGGGGAGCTGTTTTTT
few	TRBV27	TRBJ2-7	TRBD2	CASSSLRLAGVRPGEQYF	TGTGCCAGCAGTTCACTCAGACTAGCGGGAGTTCGGCCGGGTGAGCAGTACTTC
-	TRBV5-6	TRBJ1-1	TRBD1	CASSLGTGGATSFF	TGTGCCAGCAGCTTGGGGACAGGGGGCGCGACTTCTTTCTTT
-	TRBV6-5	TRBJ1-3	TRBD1	CASSYDRTGGGGNTIYF	TGTGCCAGCAGTTACGATAGGACAGGGGGCGGCGGAAACACCATATATTTT
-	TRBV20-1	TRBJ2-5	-	CSARDSEGVETQYF	TGCAGTGCTAGAGATTCTGAGGGGGTTGAGACCCAGTACTTC
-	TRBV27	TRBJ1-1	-	CASSRWQPNTEAFF	TGTGCCAGCAGTAGGTGGCAGCCTAACACTGAAGCTTTCTTT
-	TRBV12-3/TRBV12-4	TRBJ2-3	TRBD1	CASSPRTGTGTDTQYF	TGTGCCAGCAGCCCCAGGACAGGGACGGGCACAGATACGCAGTATTTT
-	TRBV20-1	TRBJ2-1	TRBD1	CSAPGQGENEQFF	TGCAGTGCCCCGGGTCAGGGGGAAAATGAGCAGTTCTTC
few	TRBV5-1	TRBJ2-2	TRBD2	CASSPQGLAGYTGELFF	TGCGCCAGCAGCCCCCAGGGACTAGCGGGGTACACCGGGGAGCTGTTTTTT
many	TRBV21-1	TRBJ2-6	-	CASSIRGLSSGANVLTF	TGTGCCAGCAGCATCCGGGGATTGAGCTCTGGGGCCAACGTCCTGACTTTC
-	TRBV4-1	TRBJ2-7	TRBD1	CASSQGPGQGYEQYF	TGCGCCAGCAGCCAAGGACCCGGACAGGGCTACGAGCAGTACTTC
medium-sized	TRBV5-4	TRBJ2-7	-	CASSATGNRYEQYF	TGTGCCAGCAGCGCTACAGGGAATCGATACGAGCAGTACTTC
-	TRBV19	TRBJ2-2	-	CASSSRSVLTGELFF	TGTGCCAGTAGCAGTCGATCGGTCCTCACCGGGGAGCTGTTTTTT
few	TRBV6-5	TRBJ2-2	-	CASSRGTAGELFF	TGTGCCAGCAGTCGGGGGACCGCCGGGGAGCTGTTTTTT
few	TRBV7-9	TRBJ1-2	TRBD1	CASGRDRVNYGYTF	TGTGCCAGCGGACGGGACAGGGTTAACTATGGCTACACCTTC
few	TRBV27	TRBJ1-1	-	CASSLRRPTEAFF	TGTGCCAGCAGTCTCCGGAGGCCCACTGAAGCTTTCTTT
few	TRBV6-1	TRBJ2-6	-	CASSDGLGQRSGANVLTF	TGTGCCAGCAGTGACGGTCTTGGACAGAGGTCTGGGGCCAACGTCCTGACTTTC
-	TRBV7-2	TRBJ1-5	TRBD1	CASSRYRGPNQPQHF	TGTGCCAGCAGCCGCTACAGGGGACCTAATCAGCCCCAGCATTTT
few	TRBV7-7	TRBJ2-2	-	CASSTTDTGELFF	TGTGCTAGCAGCACGACAGATACCGGGGAGCTGTTTTTT
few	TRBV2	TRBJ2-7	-	CASSERMRYEQYF	TGTGCCAGCAGTGAACGGATGAGGTACGAGCAGTACTTC
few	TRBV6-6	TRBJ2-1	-	CASSLEDPGYNEQFF	TGTGCCAGCAGTTTGGAGGACCCCGGGTACAATGAGCAGTTCTTC
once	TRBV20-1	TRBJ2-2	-	CSARGSGAGELFF	TGCAGTGCTAGAGGGAGCGGCGCCGGGGAGCTGTTTTTT
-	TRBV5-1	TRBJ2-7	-	CASSLDRASYEQYF	TGCGCCAGCAGCTTAGACAGAGCCTCCTACGAGCAGTACTTC
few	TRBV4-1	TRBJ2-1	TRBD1	CASSQRQGLNEQFF	TGCGCCAGCAGCCAGAGACAGGGCTTGAATGAGCAGTTCTTC
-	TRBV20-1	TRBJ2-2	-	CSARDRARLNTGELFF	TGCAGTGCTAGAGATAGGGCCAGGCTCAACACCGGGGAGCTGTTTTTT
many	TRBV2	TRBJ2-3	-	CASSEVGATDTQYF	TGTGCCAGCAGTGAAGTCGGGGCCACAGATACGCAGTATTTT
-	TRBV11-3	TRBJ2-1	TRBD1	CASSHAGTGVEQFF	TGTGCCAGCAGCCACGCCGGGACAGGGGTTGAGCAGTTCTTC
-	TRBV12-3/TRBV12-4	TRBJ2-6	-	CASSFMAARGSGANVLTF	TGTGCCAGCAGTTTTATGGCAGCCCGTGGGTCTGGGGCCAACGTCCTGACTTTC
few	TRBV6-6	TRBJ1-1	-	CASSFLAEAFF	TGTGCCAGCAGTTTTCTAGCTGAAGCTTTCTTT